The present entry profiles one TCR beta chain with its context. These data belong to a study of OX40 agonist ivuxolimab in advanced cancers. Measured with immunoSEQ multiplex PCR; TCRdb has only the in-frame clones, and not every one. The data hold approximately 81,000 clones, with roughly nine tenths observed a single time. The CDR3 totals 15 residues. Looked up from germline, CDR1 is SGHTA and CDR2 is FQGNSA. V shed 1 base, J shed 2 bases, and the junction held 4 bases outside the gene matches. Sequencing used CD4+ or CD8+ T cells sorted from blood, obtained in a trial of the OX40 agonist ivuxolimab. The chain combines TRBV7-2 with TRBJ2-7, with 8 bases that match TRBD2. The sequence was obtained from an adult with an advanced solid tumor such as melanoma, head and neck, liver or kidney cancer. CDR3 in DNA: TGTGCCAGCAGCTTAGGGAGCGGGAGCACCTACGAGCAGTACTTC. It yields the protein CASSLGSGSTYEQYF.